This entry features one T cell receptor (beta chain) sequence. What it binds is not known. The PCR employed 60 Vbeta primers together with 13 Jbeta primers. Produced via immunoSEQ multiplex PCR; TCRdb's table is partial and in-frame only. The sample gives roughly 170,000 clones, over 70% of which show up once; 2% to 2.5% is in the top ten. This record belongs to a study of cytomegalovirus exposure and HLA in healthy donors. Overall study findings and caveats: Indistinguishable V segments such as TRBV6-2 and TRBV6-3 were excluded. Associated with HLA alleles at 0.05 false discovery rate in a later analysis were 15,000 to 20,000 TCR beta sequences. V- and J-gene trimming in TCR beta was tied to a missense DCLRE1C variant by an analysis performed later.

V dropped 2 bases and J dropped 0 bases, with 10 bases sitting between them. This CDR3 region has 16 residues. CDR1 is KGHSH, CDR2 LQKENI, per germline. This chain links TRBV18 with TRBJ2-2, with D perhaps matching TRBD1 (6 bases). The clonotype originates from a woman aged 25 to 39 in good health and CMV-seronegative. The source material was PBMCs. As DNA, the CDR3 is TGTGCCAGCTCACCAGGGACAACCGCGAACACCGGGGAGCTGTTTTTT. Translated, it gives CASSPGTTANTGELFF. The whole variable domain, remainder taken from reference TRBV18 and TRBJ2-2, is NAGVMQNPRHLVRRRGQEARLRCSPMKGHSHVYWYRQLPEEGLKFMVYLQKENIIDESGMPKERFSAEFPKEGPSILRIQQVVRGDSAAYFCASSPGTTANTGELFFGEGSRLTVL.